The 30 T cell receptor beta chains below were found in one sample sequenced in a study of blood T cell repertoires in COVID-19. Sequencing was performed with immunoSEQ multiplex PCR; in TCRdb, only in-frame clones are kept and a portion is missing. Here the sample spans 200,000 to 250,000 clones, 80% being singletons. The sequencing input was PBMCs or T cells enriched from blood (not recorded which). The receptors shown here come from a middle-aged woman with acute COVID-19.

This clone was counted once. This sequence joins TRBV28 and TRBJ2-2; D possibly corresponds to TRBD1 (5 bases). Trimming left V 8 bases short and J 6 bases short, with 16 bases between. CDR1 is MDHEN and CDR2 is SYDVKM in the germline V gene. The CDR3 is made up of 14 amino acids. CDR3 bases: TGTGCCAGCGGCCCCCCCCAGGGCGCCGGGGAGCTGTTTTTT. The encoded protein is CASGPPQGAGELFF.

The genes are TRBV11-2 and TRBJ1-4; D may be TRBD1 (5 bases). In germline, CDR1 is SGHAT, CDR2 FQNNGV. Trimming shortened V by 0 bases and J by 0 bases, and 8 bases separated the two germline ends. The CDR3 consists of 16 residues. As DNA, the CDR3 is TGTGCCAGCAGCTTAGAGTTGACAGCAACTAATGAAAAACTGTTTTTT. Translating it yields CASSLELTATNEKLFF.

The chain combines TRBV4-2 with TRBJ2-1; D uncertain. Trimming left V 0 bases short and J 6 bases short, with 12 bases between. The CDR3 is 15 residues long. Germline V gene data show CDR1 as LGHNA and CDR2 as YNFKEQ. For the CDR3, the DNA is TGTGCCAGCAGCCAAGATCTCAAAGCTGGCAATGAGCAGTTCTTC. Amino acids: CASSQDLKAGNEQFF.

The V call is TRBV29-1, the J call TRBJ1-1; tentatively, D is TRBD1 (5 bases). CDR1 and CDR2 from the germline V gene are SQVTM and ANQGSEA. V was pared by 5 bases and J by 6 bases, with 10 bases between. The CDR3 is 11 residues long. This CDR3 reads CSVQGSAEAFF. In DNA, the CDR3 is TGCAGCGTTCAGGGTTCAGCTGAAGCTTTCTTT.

The CDR3 spells CASSVGASGANVLTF. The CDR3 DNA sequence: TGTGCCAGCAGCGTAGGGGCGTCTGGGGCCAACGTCCTGACTTTC. The chain is built from TRBV9 and TRBJ2-6; no firm D call. CDR1 is SGDLS and CDR2 is YYNGEE in the germline V gene. The CDR3 is 15 amino acids. Trimming removed 0 bases at V and 1 base at J, with 5 bases between.

This clone was counted a few times. The rearrangement uses TRBV18 and TRBJ1-3, with 9 bases that match TRBD1. CDR1 and CDR2 (germline): KGHSH, LQKENI. The CDR3 spans 16 residues. V dropped 6 bases and J dropped 4; count of bases not matched to a gene: 10. This CDR3 reads CASSARGQGGGNTIYF. Written as DNA, the CDR3 is TGTGCCAGCTCCGCTCGGGGACAGGGAGGCGGAAACACCATATATTTT.

As concerns this clone: This sample also contains other DNA sequences that code for the same CDR3. J is TRBJ2-7 and V is TRBV20-1; 7 bases fit TRBD2. Germline V CDR1 and CDR2: DFQATT, SNEGSKA (reference sequence). With 3 bases clipped from V and 6 bases from J, the junction kept 2 bases outside the gene matches. This CDR3 has 11 residues. CDR3 bases: TGCAGTGCTAGGGCGGGGGTCGAGCAGTACTTC. This sequence encodes CSARAGVEQYF.

The count of this clone is one. The chain links TRBV4-3 to TRBJ2-3, with TRBD2 identical over 11 bases. Germline trimming cut 1 base from V and 4 bases from J; bases unmatched to any gene: 4. Germline assignment: CDR1 LGHNA and CDR2 YSLEER. The CDR3 loop spans 16 amino acids. CDR3 DNA sequence: TGCGCCAGCAGCCAAGCCAAACTAGCGGGAGCAGATACGCAGTATTTT. This codes for CASSQAKLAGADTQYF.

The gene calls are TRBV21-1 and TRBJ1-6; the D call of TRBD1 is as the table states it, not checked on the DNA. TRBV21-1 is marked as a pseudogene. This CDR3 spans 15 amino acids. CDR3 loop: CASSLRGNGNSPLHF. Here the CDR3 DNA reads TGTGCCAGCAGCCTTAGGGGGAACGGCAATTCACCCCTCCACTTT.

This clone was recorded only once. The V and J genes are TRBV6-5 and TRBJ2-7; 7 nucleotides line up with TRBD1. V was clipped by 4 bases and J by 0 bases; unmatched bases: 3. Germline V gives CDR1 MNHEY, CDR2 SVGAGI. The CDR3 covers 14 residues. The CDR3 loop is CASSSRTGSYEQYF. The CDR3 DNA reads as TGTGCCAGCAGTTCCAGGACAGGCTCCTACGAGCAGTACTTC.

The V gene is TRBV7-2, the J gene TRBJ2-5; D not resolved. The CDR3 has 14 residues. Germline values: CDR1 SGHTA, CDR2 FQGNSA. Trimming shortened V by 5 bases and J by 7 bases, and 17 bases separated the two germline ends. This CDR3 reads CASSASQISGTQYF. CDR3 coding DNA: TGTGCCAGCAGCGCCAGTCAAATCTCGGGGACCCAGTACTTC.

The CDR3 region is CASSYNFAQRGGELFF. Here the CDR3 DNA reads TGTGCCAGCAGTTACAACTTTGCCCAAAGGGGCGGGGAGCTGTTTTTT. The V and J genes are TRBV6-5 and TRBJ2-2; TRBD1 is a possible D gene (5 bases). Germline V gene sequence: CDR1 MNHEY, CDR2 SVGAGI. The V gene lost 2 bases and the J gene lost 7 bases, with 17 bases spanning the gap. CDR3 size: 16 residues.

The chain is built from TRBV7-2 and TRBJ2-3; 7 bases are a match to TRBD2. In germline, CDR1 is SGHTA, CDR2 FQGNSA. V lost 3 bases, J lost 5 bases, and 8 bases stayed unmatched. The CDR3 extends over 15 amino acids. In DNA, the CDR3 is TGTGCCAGCAGCTTTAGCGGGCGGGCCGAAGATACGCAGTATTTT. Protein sequence: CASSFSGRAEDTQYF.

This chain uses TRBV7-2 with TRBJ1-4, with 8 bases lining up with TRBD1. CDR3 length: 15 residues. Unmatched junction bases numbered 10, after V lost 5 bases and J lost 8 bases. Germline V CDR1 and CDR2: SGHTA, FQGNSA. CDR3: CASSPAGQGGEKLFF. Here the CDR3 DNA reads TGTGCCAGCAGCCCCGCCGGACAGGGAGGAGAAAAACTGTTTTTT.

In this sample, this clone turned up once. The chain employs TRBV7-9 and TRBJ2-7, with TRBD1 as a possible D gene (6 bases). Germline assignment: CDR1 SEHNR and CDR2 FQNEAQ (reference sequence). V was trimmed by 1 base and J by 4 bases, leaving 11 bases between them. The CDR3 runs to 14 residues. For the CDR3, the DNA is TGTGCCAGCAGCTTAGAGCCAGGGGATTACGAGCAGTACTTC. Amino acids: CASSLEPGDYEQYF.

This sequence joins TRBV7-6 and TRBJ2-2; 10 bases map to TRBD2. V was pared by 1 base and J by 4 bases, with 12 bases of the junction left unmatched. The germline gives CDR1 SGHVS, CDR2 FNYEAQ. The CDR3 runs 19 residues. The CDR3 here is CASSLVAPSGSGGTGELFF. The CDR3 DNA is TGTGCCAGCAGCTTAGTAGCTCCTAGCGGGAGCGGGGGCACCGGGGAGCTGTTTTTT.

This chain connects TRBV28 to TRBJ1-6; D uncertain. This CDR3 spans 15 amino acids. Germline CDR1 reads MDHEN; CDR2 reads SYDVKM. V dropped 10 bases and J dropped 7 bases, with 20 bases sitting between them. The CDR3 DNA sequence: TGTGCCACCCAGTCCACAGAAATAAACAATTCACCCCTCCACTTT. Residues: CATQSTEINNSPLHF.

This sequence joins TRBV30 and TRBJ2-7; 7 positions match TRBD1. CDR1 is GTSNPN, CDR2 SVGIG, per germline (reference sequence). This CDR3 is built from 12 residues. V lost 5 bases and J lost 7; bases outside the gene matches: 8. The CDR3 spells CAWGQGVGEQYF. CDR3 nucleotide sequence: TGTGCCTGGGGGCAGGGGGTGGGGGAGCAGTACTTC.

The genes are TRBV18 and TRBJ2-1; 12 bases map to TRBD2. V gave up 6 bases and J gave up 2 bases; unmatched junction bases: 8. The germline gives CDR1 KGHSH, CDR2 LQKENI. The CDR3 covers 17 residues. This chain's CDR3 is CASSVRLAGDPYNEQFF. The CDR3 DNA is TGTGCCAGCTCGGTGAGACTAGCGGGGGATCCCTACAATGAGCAGTTCTTC.

The CDR3 sequence: CASRVGRGQGFEKLFF. Written as DNA, the CDR3 is TGTGCCAGTCGGGTGGGCCGGGGACAGGGGTTTGAAAAACTGTTTTTT. The V gene is TRBV5-3, the J gene TRBJ1-4, with 10 bases that match TRBD1. TRBV5-3 is an open reading frame whose function is uncertain. This CDR3 spans 16 amino acids. V gave up 8 bases and J gave up 7 bases; unmatched junction bases: 14.

V is TRBV5-6 and J is TRBJ2-7; no definite D call. Trimming pared 0 bases from V and 0 bases from J, leaving 4 bases between. Germline-derived CDR1 and CDR2 are SGHDT and YYEEEE. The CDR3 covers 13 residues. This CDR3 reads CASSLAGSYEQYF. The CDR3 DNA is TGTGCCAGCAGCTTGGCGGGCTCCTACGAGCAGTACTTC.

V gene TRBV29-1 combines with J gene TRBJ2-7; D remains ambiguous. Per the germline V gene, CDR1 is SQVTM and CDR2 is ANQGSEA. This CDR3 spans 15 amino acids. Trimming left V 6 bases short and J 0 bases short, with 18 bases between. This CDR3 is CSVQDPTRNSYEQYF. The CDR3 DNA is TGCAGCGTCCAAGATCCGACCAGGAACTCCTACGAGCAGTACTTC.

Only a few counts were recorded for this clone. This rearrangement joins TRBV5-1 to TRBJ2-2; 11 nucleotides match TRBD2. Germline V lookup: CDR1 SGHRS, CDR2 YFSETQ. The CDR3 consists of 17 residues. V lost 4 bases to trimming and J lost 0 bases; unmatched junction nucleotides: 5. This CDR3 is CASSAGTSGSNTGELFF. DNA of the CDR3: TGCGCCAGCAGCGCTGGGACTAGCGGTTCGAACACCGGGGAGCTGTTTTTT.

The CDR3 sequence: CASSLARTANYGYTF. The CDR3 nucleotides read TGTGCCAGCAGCTTAGCACGGACTGCTAACTATGGCTACACCTTC. The V and J genes are TRBV7-2 and TRBJ1-2; D remains ambiguous. Per the germline V gene, CDR1 is SGHTA and CDR2 is FQGNSA. V gave up 0 bases and J gave up 0 bases, with 8 bases separating them. The CDR3 runs 15 residues.

This chain links TRBV28 with TRBJ1-1, with D hard to call. Per the germline V gene, CDR1 is MDHEN and CDR2 is SYDVKM. This CDR3 is 15 amino acids long. V shed 0 bases and J shed 1 base, with 9 bases lying between them. DNA of the CDR3: TGTGCCAGCAGTTTATGGGGCTTTTCGAACACTGAAGCTTTCTTT. Its protein is CASSLWGFSNTEAFF.

The V and J genes are TRBV6-5 and TRBJ1-5; 8 bases line up with TRBD1. With 6 bases clipped from V and 4 bases from J, the junction kept 8 bases outside the gene matches. This CDR3 has 15 amino acids. From germline, CDR1 is MNHEY and CDR2 SVGAGI. The CDR3 region has the DNA TGTGCCAGCAGCGTGGACAGGGCAGGGAATCAGCCCCAGCATTTT. It yields the protein CASSVDRAGNQPQHF.

The gene calls are TRBV5-1 and TRBJ2-5; D might be TRBD2 (5 bases). The CDR3 has 14 residues. Germline assignment: CDR1 SGHRS and CDR2 YFSETQ. V was shortened by 4 bases and J by 4 bases, with 14 bases between the two germline ends. CDR3 protein: CASSTDLAGETQYF. The CDR3 DNA reads as TGCGCCAGCAGCACGGACCTAGCAGGAGAGACCCAGTACTTC.

The V call is TRBV9, the J call TRBJ2-5; TRBD1 matches at 10 bases. The CDR3 extends over 16 amino acids. V dropped 3 bases and J dropped 5; count of bases not matched to a gene: 10. Germline assignment: CDR1 SGDLS and CDR2 YYNGEE. The CDR3 is CASSGGDRGFEETQYF. CDR3 DNA sequence: TGTGCCAGCAGCGGAGGGGACAGGGGTTTTGAGGAGACCCAGTACTTC.

CDR3 DNA: TGTGCCAGCTCACCAATACTAGCGGGGACAGATACGCAGTATTTT. Translated: CASSPILAGTDTQYF. V usage is TRBV18 and J usage is TRBJ2-3; 10 nucleotides agree with TRBD2. This CDR3 is built from 15 residues. The ends lost 2 bases at V and 3 bases at J; junction bases unmatched: 2. CDR1 is KGHSH, CDR2 LQKENI, per germline.

The rearrangement joins TRBV30 to TRBJ2-3; D might be TRBD2 (6 bases). Germline assignment: CDR1 GTSNPN and CDR2 SVGIG (reference sequence). CDR3 length: 13 residues. Trimming removed 1 base at V and 5 bases at J, with 10 bases between. The DNA of the CDR3 is TGTGCCTGGAGTGGGGGGACTGTAGATACGCAGTATTTT. It is translated as CAWSGGTVDTQYF.